Listed below are T cell receptor beta chains from one sample, sequenced in a study of blood T cell repertoires in COVID-19. Clones were read by immunoSEQ multiplex PCR, and TCRdb kept only the in-frame ones, dropping some. The repertoire holds over 150,000 clones, with around 84% as singletons. The sequenced sample consisted of peripheral blood. The receptors originated from a human donor in a cohort sampled during active COVID-19. Both conserved end residues are part of each CDR3. The D gene is left open where the match is weak. Rows may omit the clone size; those that give it use once, few, many or a size class.

>TRBJ2-7|-|TRBV2|-
CASRSRAQGEQYF
TGTGCCAGCAGGAGCCGGGCCCAGGGCGAGCAGTACTTC
>TRBJ2-7|-|TRBV10-1|-
CASSDQTRDIREQYF
TGCGCCAGCAGTGATCAGACCAGGGATATACGCGAGCAGTACTTC
>TRBJ2-7|few|TRBV5-6|-
CASSLWFGADRNYEQYF
TGTGCCAGCAGCTTGTGGTTTGGGGCAGACCGAAACTACGAGCAGTACTTC
>TRBJ1-6|-|TRBV7-8|-
CASSLEGQRPSPLHF
TGTGCCAGCAGCTTAGAGGGGCAGCGACCCTCACCCCTCCACTTT
>TRBJ1-2|-|TRBV28|-
CASSVNYGYTF
TGTGCCAGCAGCGTTAACTATGGCTACACCTTC
>TRBJ2-5|-|TRBV7-2|-
CASSLAGGQETQYF
TGTGCCAGCAGCTTAGCCGGCGGCCAAGAGACCCAGTACTTC
>TRBJ2-7|few|TRBV5-1|-
CASSWGQGGYEQYF
TGCGCCAGCAGCTGGGGCCAGGGCGGATACGAGCAGTACTTC
>TRBJ2-7|-|TRBV5-1|-
CASSLELFESEQYF
TGCGCCAGCAGCTTGGAACTCTTTGAGTCCGAGCAGTACTTC
>TRBJ2-3|-|TRBV4-1|TRBD2
CASSHAAGVTDTQYF
TGCGCCAGCAGCCACGCGGCGGGAGTGACAGATACGCAGTATTTT
>TRBJ2-7|few|TRBV10-3|-
CAISEDKFYEQYF
TGTGCCATCAGTGAGGACAAATTTTACGAGCAGTACTTC
>TRBJ2-5|-|TRBV11-2|TRBD2
CASSLDRASGGRTQYF
TGTGCCAGCAGCTTAGATCGTGCTAGCGGGGGCAGGACCCAGTACTTC
>TRBJ2-5|once|TRBV7-2|TRBD1
CASSPRDRQGTQYF
TGTGCCAGCAGCCCCAGGGACAGGCAAGGGACCCAGTACTTC
>TRBJ2-5|once|TRBV28|-
CASSQGLETQYF
TGTGCCAGCAGTCAGGGTTTGGAGACCCAGTACTTC
>TRBJ2-3|-|TRBV5-4|TRBD1
CASSRDRVKDTQYF
TGTGCCAGCAGCCGTGACAGGGTAAAAGATACGCAGTATTTT